This TCR beta chain was observed in a study of T cell responses to AZD1222 COVID-19 vaccine. Findings of the study overall: Only a handful of AZD1222 recipients were seropositive at baseline. Females made up more of the donors, who were largely white British, and clonal diversity may have come out too low.

The method was immunoSEQ multiplex PCR; TCRdb's version includes in-frame clones alone and lacks a portion of them. This sample has 90,000 or so clones, with 70% to 90% found just once. About this clone itself: Its antigen is not identified.

The V and J ends lost 0 bases and 2 bases respectively, with 11 bases between them. The germline V gene has CDR1 LNHNV and CDR2 YYDKDF (reference sequence). The CDR3 totals 16 residues. The chain uses TRBV15 and TRBJ1-3, with D hard to call. This clonotype was sampled from an adult in good health. The specimen comprised peripheral blood, sampled on day 0 of AZD1222 vaccination. The CDR3, as DNA: TGTGCCACCAGCAGAGAGACATTGTTGACTGGAAACACCATATATTTT. It translates to CATSRETLLTGNTIYF.